The clone carrying this T cell receptor (beta chain) was observed many times. Its antigen is unknown. The data originate from a study of metastatic and nonmetastatic thyroid tumors. On the study more broadly: For malignant and benign thyroid patients, tumor or nodule tissue and blood were the sources whose repertoires were compared.

Whole-study findings and limits: The reported finding was significantly higher TCR beta diversity in malignant thyroid tumors relative to benign nodules, in blood and tumor.

V was pared by 4 bases and J by 9 bases, with 14 bases of the junction left unmatched. The V gene's germline CDR1 is SGHAT and CDR2 FQNNGV. This CDR3 has 16 residues. Patients underwent thyroid surgery, and none had received any treatment before it. Methods used by the authors: Variation in CDR3 across clinicopathological groups served as the basis for constructing a distant-metastasis classifier in papillary thyroid cancer. TCRdb re-clonotyped the PCR reads through MiXCR. The authors' filters were not applied to this entry. The sample records roughly 61,000 clones, just over 4% being singletons. The sequence derives from a female donor with papillary thyroid cancer or a benign thyroid nodule (not recorded which). Some clones in this sample may be carry-over from other donors' samples. The sample comprised blood. The V and J genes are TRBV11-2 and TRBJ2-1; 8 nucleotides match TRBD1. The CDR3 region has the DNA TGTGCCAGCAGCTCCTACAGGGGGTCGACGGATCCTGAGCAGTTCTTC. Translation: CASSSYRGSTDPEQFF. The full variable domain, rest sourced from reference TRBV11-2 and TRBJ2-1, is EAGVAQSPRYKIIEKRQSVAFWCNPISGHATLYWYQQILGQGPKLLIQFQNNGVVDDSQLPKDRFSAERLKGVDSTLKIQPAKLEDSAVYLCASSSYRGSTDPEQFFGPGTRLTVL.